Each of the 27 T cell receptor beta chains below was sequenced from the same sample in a study of CD8+ T cells in alopecia areata. cDNA serving as the sequencing template came from extracted, reverse transcribed RNA. Here immunoSEQ multiplex PCR was the method, and the copy in TCRdb shows in-frame clones only, minus some. The data contain tens of thousands of clones, 40% to 55% of them singletons. Treatment meaning: oral pan-JAK inhibitor, 5-10 mg twice daily. Sequences were derived from CD8+ T cells sorted from blood, sampled at roughly week 36, from a patient treated with tofacitinib. These receptors were taken from a human donor with alopecia areata.

V is TRBV7-9 and J is TRBJ2-5; maybe TRBD2 (6 bases). CDR1 is SEHNR, CDR2 FQNEAQ, per germline (reference sequence). V was cut by 5 bases and J by 5 bases, with 18 bases left in between. The CDR3 is made up of 15 amino acids. CDR3 amino acids: CASSHAGWRPETQYF. CDR3 in DNA: TGTGCCAGCAGCCACGCGGGGTGGCGTCCGGAGACCCAGTACTTC.

The chain uses TRBV5-6 and TRBJ2-7; the D is unclear. The germline CDR1 and CDR2 sequences are SGHDT and YYEEEE. The ends were cut back, 3 bases at V and 6 bases at J, with 10 bases in the middle. The CDR3 has 12 residues. CDR3 in DNA: TGTGCCAGCAGCTCGACTCAGCTCGAGCAGTACTTC. Residues: CASSSTQLEQYF.

CDR3 sequence reads: CASSYITYGYTF. In DNA form, the CDR3 reads TGTGCCAGCAGTTACATTACCTATGGCTACACCTTC. The chain combines TRBV5-4 with TRBJ1-2; D is ambiguous. The CDR3 is 12 residues long. The ends were cut back, 5 bases at V and 4 bases at J, with 9 bases in the middle. Germline V gene sequence: CDR1 SGHNT, CDR2 YYREEE (reference sequence).

This clone was seen a few times. This chain connects TRBV7-8 to TRBJ1-2; TRBD1 aligns across 9 bases. V was clipped by 2 bases and J by 2 bases; unmatched bases: 9. The CDR3 totals 17 residues. Germline V gene sequence: CDR1 SGHVS, CDR2 FQNEAQ. This CDR3 reads CASSLSSGTGPNYGYTF. As DNA, the CDR3 is TGTGCCAGCAGCTTAAGCTCCGGGACAGGGCCGAACTATGGCTACACCTTC. Based on the CDR3 plus reference TRBV7-8 and TRBJ1-2, the full variable domain is GAGVSQSPRYKVAKRGQDVALRCDPISGHVSLFWYQQALGQGPEFLTYFQNEAQLDKSGLPSDRFFAERPEGSVSTLKIQRTQQEDSAVYLCASSLSSGTGPNYGYTFGSGTRLTVV.

The V call is TRBV7-9, the J call TRBJ1-2; D is unresolved. The CDR3 is 16 residues long. CDR1 and CDR2 (germline): SEHNR, FQNEAQ (reference sequence). V was cut by 4 bases and J by 4 bases, with 19 bases left in between. CDR3 in amino acids: CASSSPGVESPYGYTF. The CDR3 DNA reads as TGTGCCAGCAGCTCCCCCGGGGTTGAGTCTCCCTATGGCTACACCTTC. Looking up the rest from reference TRBV7-9 and TRBJ1-2 gives the full variable domain: DTGVSQNPRHKITKRGQNVTFRCDPISEHNRLYWYRQTLGQGPEFLTYFQNEAQLEKSRLLSDRFSAERPKGSFSTLEIQRTEQGDSAMYLCASSSPGVESPYGYTFGSGTRLTVV.

This chain uses TRBV7-2 with TRBJ2-7; D not resolved. Deletions cut 4 bases from V and 0 bases from J, with 7 bases between. The CDR3 is made up of 13 amino acids. Per the germline V gene, CDR1 is SGHTA and CDR2 is FQGNSA. In DNA form, the CDR3 reads TGTGCCAGCAGCTACGGTCTCTCCTACGAGCAGTACTTC. It codes for CASSYGLSYEQYF.

This clone came up a few times. The chain has TRBV6-1 and TRBJ2-2, with 7 bases aligning to TRBD1. J was trimmed by 5 bases and V by 3 bases; bases with no gene match: 9. Germline V gene sequence: CDR1 MNHNS, CDR2 SASEGT. The CDR3 has 16 amino acids. The CDR3 loop is CASSDLIVRGTGELFF. The CDR3 DNA follows: TGTGCCAGCAGTGACCTAATCGTCAGGGGGACCGGGGAGCTGTTTTTT.

This chain joins TRBV7-9 and TRBJ2-4; tentatively, D is TRBD2 (6 bases). The CDR3 is made up of 16 amino acids. CDR1 is SEHNR and CDR2 is FQNEAQ in the germline V gene (reference sequence). V gave up 5 bases and J gave up 9 bases, with 23 bases separating them. The CDR3 DNA sequence: TGTGCCAGCAGCCGCCCCCGACCGGGGGACGGGGGCATTCAGTACTTC. As protein: CASSRPRPGDGGIQYF.

This rearrangement joins TRBV29-1 to TRBJ2-2; a weak D match, TRBD2 (6 bases). The CDR3 is 13 residues long. With 3 bases removed from V and 6 bases from J, the gap between germline ends came to 11 bases. CDR1 is SQVTM, CDR2 ANQGSEA, per germline. CDR3 in DNA: TGCAGCGTTGAGACGGGGGTCGCCGGGGAGCTGTTTTTT. Translated, it gives CSVETGVAGELFF.

This chain joins TRBV4-3 and TRBJ2-3; 8 nucleotides line up with TRBD2. The CDR3 is 16 amino acids. In germline, CDR1 is LGHNA, CDR2 YSLEER. Unmatched junction bases numbered 13, after V lost 5 bases and J lost 6 bases. The chain's CDR3 is CASSGKVAGSTDTQYF. The CDR3 bases are TGCGCCAGCAGCGGTAAAGTAGCGGGAAGTACGGATACGCAGTATTTT.

The chain employs TRBV9 and TRBJ2-1; 7 positions agree with TRBD2. This CDR3 region has 15 residues. Germline V lookup: CDR1 SGDLS, CDR2 YYNGEE. V gave up 0 bases and J gave up 5 bases; unmatched junction bases: 5. The CDR3 DNA reads as TGTGCCAGCAGCGTAGAAGTAGCGGGCAACAATGAGCAGTTCTTC. This translates into CASSVEVAGNNEQFF. The full variable domain, in which reference TRBV9 and TRBJ2-1 provide the parts outside the CDR3, is DSGVTQTPKHLITATGQRVTLRCSPRSGDLSVYWYQQSLDQGLQFLIQYYNGEERAKGNILERFSAQQFPDLHSELNLSSLELGDSALYFCASSVEVAGNNEQFFGPGTRLTVL.

This clone was seen ten or more times. DNA of the CDR3: TGTGCCATCAGTGAGGGGCCGGGCCGGTACTTC. This translates into CAISEGPGRYF. The chain combines TRBV10-3 with TRBJ2-7; D is ambiguous. CDR1 ENHRY and CDR2 SYGVKD come from the germline V gene. This CDR3 is built from 11 residues. Trimming cost V 2 bases and J 12 bases, with 11 bases left between them.

This chain joins TRBV2 and TRBJ2-7; 10 bases fit TRBD2. The V gene's germline CDR1 is SNHLY and CDR2 FYNNEI. The V gene end was trimmed by 4 bases and the J gene end by 2 bases; junction bases not matched to a gene: 2. This CDR3 has 14 residues. DNA for the CDR3: TGTGCCAGCAGTGGGCTAGCGGGAGCCTACGAGCAGTACTTC. Encoded protein: CASSGLAGAYEQYF. Based on the CDR3 plus reference TRBV2 and TRBJ2-7, the full variable domain is EPEVTQTPSHQVTQMGQEVILRCVPISNHLYFYWYRQILGQKVEFLVSFYNNEISEKSEIFDDQFSVERPDGSNFTLKIRSTKLEDSAMYFCASSGLAGAYEQYFGPGTRLTVT.

The CDR3 nucleotides read TGTGCCTGGAGTGTGGTGGGCGCCTTAGATGGCTACACCTTC. Amino acids: CAWSVVGALDGYTF. V gene TRBV30 combines with J gene TRBJ1-2; D remains unclear. V was clipped by 0 bases and J by 6 bases, with 14 bases between them. CDR1 GTSNPN and CDR2 SVGIG come from the germline V gene (reference sequence). The CDR3 extends over 14 amino acids.

This clone was detected a few times. This chain connects TRBV4-1 to TRBJ2-7; D is uncertain. Germline lookup yields CDR1 MGHRA and CDR2 YSYEKL. There are 18 residues in the CDR3. The V end was cut by 2 bases, the J end by 3 bases, with 23 bases between. CDR3 nucleotide sequence: TGCGCCAGCAGCCAATCGTTGTTTAGGACCGCCAGTTTCTACGAGCAGTACTTC. Its protein product is CASSQSLFRTASFYEQYF.

This clone turned up a few times. The CDR3 spells CSVVTSGSFEQFF. In DNA, the CDR3 is TGCAGCGTTGTGACTAGCGGGAGTTTTGAGCAGTTCTTC. The gene calls are TRBV29-1 and TRBJ2-1; 12 bases agree with TRBD2. The CDR3 runs to 13 residues. Germline CDR1 is SQVTM and CDR2 is ANQGSEA. J lost 9 bases, V lost 4 bases, and 4 bases had no gene match.

This clone was picked up one time. The chain couples TRBV18 to TRBJ2-5; D is ambiguous. The CDR3 extends over 14 amino acids. Germline loops: CDR1 KGHSH, CDR2 LQKENI. Trimming left V 1 base short and J 2 bases short, with 8 bases between. The CDR3 loop is CASSPQREQETQYF. The CDR3 nucleotides read TGTGCCAGCTCACCACAAAGGGAACAAGAGACCCAGTACTTC.

The chain uses TRBV6-5 and TRBJ1-5, with D maybe TRBD1 (5 bases). Germline CDR1 is MNHEY and CDR2 is SVGAGI. The ends were cut back, 6 bases at V and 4 bases at J, with 16 bases in the middle. This CDR3 region has 15 residues. The CDR3 spells CASRPEGFSNQPQHF. The CDR3 region has the DNA TGTGCCAGCAGACCCGAGGGGTTTTCGAATCAGCCCCAGCATTTT.

The chain recombines TRBV2 with TRBJ2-5, with 9 bases that match TRBD1. CDR3 length: 15 residues. Germline assignment: CDR1 SNHLY and CDR2 FYNNEI. Trimming removed 5 bases from V and 2 bases from J; junction bases left unmatched: 6. The CDR3 protein is CASSLRTGDQETQYF. DNA for the CDR3: TGTGCCAGCAGTCTCCGGACAGGGGATCAAGAGACCCAGTACTTC.

This rearrangement joins TRBV6-6 to TRBJ2-4, with D unresolved. Germline assignment: CDR1 MNHNY and CDR2 SVGAGI (reference sequence). Trimming cost V 8 bases and J 6 bases, with 5 bases left between them. The CDR3 consists of 10 residues. CDR3 protein: CASGGNIQYF. In nucleotides, the CDR3 is TGTGCCAGCGGTGGAAACATTCAGTACTTC.

The J gene is TRBJ2-7, the V gene TRBV5-1; 9 nucleotides line up with TRBD2. The junction had 6 bases not matched to a gene; V was cut back by 7 bases and J by 1 base. Germline V lookup: CDR1 SGHRS, CDR2 YFSETQ. This CDR3 comprises 14 residues. The CDR3 sequence is CASGTTSGSYEQYF. In DNA, the CDR3 is TGCGCCAGCGGAACAACTAGCGGGTCCTACGAGCAGTACTTC.

The chain has TRBV6-1 and TRBJ2-6; D is undetermined. The CDR3 runs 14 residues. Trimming cost V 5 bases and J 4 bases, with 9 bases left between them. Germline-derived CDR1 and CDR2 are MNHNS and SASEGT. In DNA, the CDR3 is TGTGCCAGCAGTTTAGCAGCCGGGGCCAACGTCCTGACTTTC. It is translated as CASSLAAGANVLTF.

The rearrangement uses TRBV9 and TRBJ2-1, with D unresolved. In germline, CDR1 is SGDLS, CDR2 YYNGEE. Between the trimmed V and J ends, which lost 0 bases and 2 bases, there was a span of 9 bases. The CDR3 extends over 15 amino acids. This chain's CDR3 is CASSVAGLTYNEQFF. The CDR3, as DNA: TGTGCCAGCAGCGTAGCGGGTCTAACCTACAATGAGCAGTTCTTC.

This clone was seen more than once but under ten times. J is TRBJ2-7 and V is TRBV4-2; D perhaps matches TRBD2 (5 bases). Trimming stripped 5 bases from V and 4 bases from J, with 21 bases between. CDR3 length: 16 amino acids. CDR1 is LGHNA and CDR2 is YNFKEQ in the germline V gene. The CDR3 coding sequence is TGTGCCAGCAGCTTGGGCGTGGGAGAGGAGGCTTACGAGCAGTACTTC. Translated, it gives CASSLGVGEEAYEQYF.

The chain carries TRBV15 and TRBJ2-3, with D possibly matching TRBD1 (6 bases). Trimming cost V 5 bases and J 3 bases, with 9 bases left between them. CDR3 size: 13 residues. CDR1 and CDR2 from the germline V gene are LNHNV and YYDKDF (reference sequence). In DNA form, the CDR3 reads TGTGCCACCAGCCACAGGGATACAGATACGCAGTATTTT. Protein product: CATSHRDTDTQYF.

In this sample, this clone turned up a few times. The chain employs TRBV4-3 and TRBJ1-1; D remains unclear. There are 15 residues in the CDR3. Germline assignment: CDR1 LGHNA and CDR2 YSLEER. Deletions cut 0 bases from V and 1 base from J, with 9 bases between. The CDR3 sequence: CASSQDAKGNTEAFF. CDR3 nucleotides: TGCGCCAGCAGCCAAGATGCTAAGGGGAACACTGAAGCTTTCTTT.

This chain connects TRBV7-9 to TRBJ2-3; maybe TRBD2 (6 bases). This CDR3 is built from 16 residues. Trimming removed 6 bases from V and 0 bases from J, with 16 bases in between. Germline assignment: CDR1 SEHNR and CDR2 FQNEAQ (reference sequence). The CDR3 spells CASRGMEGRSTDTQYF. CDR3 DNA: TGTGCCAGCAGGGGCATGGAGGGCCGGAGCACAGATACGCAGTATTTT.